This T cell receptor beta chain derives from a study of identical twins. As regards this clonotype: As yet, its antigen is unknown.

Each CDR3 protein gets one entry after TCRdb re-called the 5' RACE reads with MiXCR. The sample has approximately 700,000 distinct CDR3 sequences, 15% to 20% seen once. Findings and limits, study-wide: Out-of-frame sharing of TCR alpha in monozygotic twins was underestimated by models.

The CDR3 runs to 16 residues. Germline CDR1 and CDR2: KGHDR and SFDVKD. The V end was cut by 4 bases, the J end by 1 base, with 16 bases between. Separately, the same data were catalogued under a study of T cells expressing NK-cell markers.

The sequenced material came from PBMCs. The TCR sequence derives from a woman between 18 and 29 years old in good health. V and J are TRBV24-1 and TRBJ2-7; D possibly corresponds to TRBD2 (5 bases). CDR3 bases: TGTGCCACCAGTGACCTAGGGAGCCCGAGATCCTACGAGCAGTACTTC. It encodes CATSDLGSPRSYEQYF.